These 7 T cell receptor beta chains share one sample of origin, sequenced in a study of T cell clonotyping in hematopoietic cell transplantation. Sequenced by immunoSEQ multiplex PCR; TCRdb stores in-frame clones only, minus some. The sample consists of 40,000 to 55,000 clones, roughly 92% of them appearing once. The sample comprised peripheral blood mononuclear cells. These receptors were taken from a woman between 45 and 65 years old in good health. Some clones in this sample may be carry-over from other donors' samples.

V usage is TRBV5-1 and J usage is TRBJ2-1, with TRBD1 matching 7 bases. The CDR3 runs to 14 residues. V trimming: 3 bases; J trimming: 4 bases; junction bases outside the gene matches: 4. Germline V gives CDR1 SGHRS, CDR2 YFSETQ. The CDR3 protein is CASSSRDSYNEQFF. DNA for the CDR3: TGCGCCAGCAGCTCCCGGGACAGTTACAATGAGCAGTTCTTC.

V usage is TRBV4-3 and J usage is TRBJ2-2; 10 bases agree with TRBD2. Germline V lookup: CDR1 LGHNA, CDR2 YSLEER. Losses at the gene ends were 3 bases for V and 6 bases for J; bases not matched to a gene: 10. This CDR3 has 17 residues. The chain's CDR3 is CASSHAGGLASPGELFF. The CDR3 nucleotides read TGCGCCAGCAGCCACGCGGGGGGACTAGCGTCGCCCGGGGAGCTGTTTTTT.

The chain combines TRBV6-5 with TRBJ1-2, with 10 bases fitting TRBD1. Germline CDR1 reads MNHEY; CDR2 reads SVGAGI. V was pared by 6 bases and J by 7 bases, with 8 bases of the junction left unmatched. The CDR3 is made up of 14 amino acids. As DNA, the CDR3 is TGTGCCAGCAGGACAGGGGGCGTTCTTGGTGGCTACACCTTC. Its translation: CASRTGGVLGGYTF.

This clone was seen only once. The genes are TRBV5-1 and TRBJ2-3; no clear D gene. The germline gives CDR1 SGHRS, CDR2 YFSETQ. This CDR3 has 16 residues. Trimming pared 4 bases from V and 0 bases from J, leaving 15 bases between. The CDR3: CASSPQVESSTDTQYF. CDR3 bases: TGCGCCAGCAGCCCACAAGTGGAGTCTAGCACAGATACGCAGTATTTT.

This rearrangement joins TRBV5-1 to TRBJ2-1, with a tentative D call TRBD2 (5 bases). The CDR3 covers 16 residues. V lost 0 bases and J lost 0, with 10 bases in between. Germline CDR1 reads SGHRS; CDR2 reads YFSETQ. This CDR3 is CASSLGGESSYNEQFF. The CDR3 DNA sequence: TGCGCCAGCAGCTTGGGTGGGGAGAGCTCCTACAATGAGCAGTTCTTC.

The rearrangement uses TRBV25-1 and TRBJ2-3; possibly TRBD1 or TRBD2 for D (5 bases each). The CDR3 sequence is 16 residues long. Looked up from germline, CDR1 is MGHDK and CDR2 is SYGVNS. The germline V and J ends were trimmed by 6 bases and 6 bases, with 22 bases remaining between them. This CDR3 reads CASRGDASDMGDTQYF. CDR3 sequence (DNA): TGTGCCAGCAGGGGGGACGCTTCTGATATGGGCGATACGCAGTATTTT.

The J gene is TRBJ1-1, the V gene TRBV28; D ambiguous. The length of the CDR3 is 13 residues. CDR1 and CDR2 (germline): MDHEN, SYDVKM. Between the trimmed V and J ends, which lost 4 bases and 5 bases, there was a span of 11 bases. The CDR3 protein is CASSSPDGTEAFF. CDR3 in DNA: TGTGCCAGCAGTTCACCGGACGGAACTGAAGCTTTCTTT.